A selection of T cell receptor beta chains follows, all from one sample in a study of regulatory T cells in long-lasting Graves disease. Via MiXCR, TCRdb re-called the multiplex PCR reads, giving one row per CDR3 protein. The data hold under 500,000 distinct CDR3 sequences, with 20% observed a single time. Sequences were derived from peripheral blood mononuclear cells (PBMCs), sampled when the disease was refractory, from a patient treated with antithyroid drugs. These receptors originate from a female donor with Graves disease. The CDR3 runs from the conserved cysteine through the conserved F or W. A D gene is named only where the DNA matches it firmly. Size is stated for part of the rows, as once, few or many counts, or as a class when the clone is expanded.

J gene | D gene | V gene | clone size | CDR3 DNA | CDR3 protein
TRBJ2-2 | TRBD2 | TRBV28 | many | TGTGCCAGCAGTTCGGGACTAGCGAAGGCCGGGGAGCTGTTTTTT | CASSSGLAKAGELFF
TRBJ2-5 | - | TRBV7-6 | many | TGTGCCAGCCCGGAGGACCGCGTCCAAGAGACCCAGTACTTC | CASPEDRVQETQYF
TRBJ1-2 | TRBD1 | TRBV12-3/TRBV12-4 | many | TGTGCCAGCAGCCTAGACAGGGAGTATGGCTACACCTTC | CASSLDREYGYTF
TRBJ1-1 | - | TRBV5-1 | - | TGCGCCAGCAGCTTGTGGAGGGCTAACACTGAAGCTTTCTTT | CASSLWRANTEAFF
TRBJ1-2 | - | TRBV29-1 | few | TGCAGCGTTGCTCCGCCAGCTAACTATGGCTACACCTTC | CSVAPPANYGYTF
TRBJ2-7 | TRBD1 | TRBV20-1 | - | TGCAGTGCCTCGACAGGGCGATACGAGCAGTACTTC | CSASTGRYEQYF
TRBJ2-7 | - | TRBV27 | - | TGTGCCAGCAGTTTATATCGGGCCTACGAGCAGTACTTC | CASSLYRAYEQYF
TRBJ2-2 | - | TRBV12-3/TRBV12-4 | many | TGTGCCAGCAGCACCGGGAGAAGAAGAACCGGGGAGCTGTTTTTT | CASSTGRRRTGELFF
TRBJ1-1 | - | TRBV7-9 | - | TGTGCCAGCAGCACGACAAGGACCATGAACACTGAAGCTTTCTTT | CASSTTRTMNTEAFF
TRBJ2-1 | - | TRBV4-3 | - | TGCGCCAGCAGCCAAGGACTAGGGAGTTACAATGAGCAGTTCTTC | CASSQGLGSYNEQFF
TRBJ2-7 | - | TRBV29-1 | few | TGCAGCGTTGTTTACGCTACGGGAAGCTCCTACGAGCAGTACTTC | CSVVYATGSSYEQYF
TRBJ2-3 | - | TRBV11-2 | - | TGTGCCAGCAGCTTACCGGATACGCAGTATTTT | CASSLPDTQYF
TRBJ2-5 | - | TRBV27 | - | TGTGCCAGCAGTTTATTAACAGAACTCCAAGAGACCCAGTACTTC | CASSLLTELQETQYF
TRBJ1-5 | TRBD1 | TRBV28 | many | TGTGCCAGCAGTTTGGGACAGAGCAATCAGCCCCAGCATTTT | CASSLGQSNQPQHF
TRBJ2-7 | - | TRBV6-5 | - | TGTGCCAGCAGTTACCCAGGGAACGAGCAGTACTTC | CASSYPGNEQYF
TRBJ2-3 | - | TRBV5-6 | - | TGTGCCAGCAGCTTGACTCGTAGGCTAGCAAATGCGTATTTT | CASSLTRRLANAYF
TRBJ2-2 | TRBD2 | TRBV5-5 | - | TGTGCCAGCAGCTCCTTAGCGGGAGGTGATGGCGGGGAGCTGTTTTTT | CASSSLAGGDGGELFF
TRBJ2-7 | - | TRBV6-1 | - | TGTGCCAGCAGCCCAGGACAGTCTATGAGAGAGCAGTACTTC | CASSPGQSMREQYF
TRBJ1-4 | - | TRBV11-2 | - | TGTGCCAGCAGCTTAGCTGTCTATGAAAAACTGTTTTTT | CASSLAVYEKLFF
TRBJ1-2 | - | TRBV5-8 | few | TGTGCCAGCAGCTTGAGGCTAAAAACCCGTGGTCGTAACTATGGCTACACCTTC | CASSLRLKTRGRNYGYTF
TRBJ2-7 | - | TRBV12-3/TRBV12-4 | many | TGTGCCAGCAGTGTCGGACCTCTCTCCTACGAGCAGTACTTC | CASSVGPLSYEQYF
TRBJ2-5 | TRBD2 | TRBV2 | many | TGTGCCAGCGAAGCGGGAGAAGAGACCCAGTACTTC | CASEAGEETQYF
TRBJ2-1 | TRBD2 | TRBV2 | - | TGTGCCAGCAGCCAGAGCACGACTAGCGGGAGATACAATGAGCAGTTCTTC | CASSQSTTSGRYNEQFF
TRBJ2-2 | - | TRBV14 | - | TGTGCCAGCAGCCAAGTTTGGCAGGGTGGCACCGGGGAGCTGTTTTTT | CASSQVWQGGTGELFF
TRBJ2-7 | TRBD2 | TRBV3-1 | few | TGTGCCAGCAGCCAGTATAGCGGGAGCTCCTACGAGCAGTACTTC | CASSQYSGSSYEQYF
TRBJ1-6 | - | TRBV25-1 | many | TGTGCCAGCAGCGACGGGAGCTCCTATAATTCACCCCTCCACTTT | CASSDGSSYNSPLHF
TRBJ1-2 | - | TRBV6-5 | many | TGTGCCAGCAGTTACCGTGGGGGCTTTAACTATGGCTACACCTTC | CASSYRGGFNYGYTF
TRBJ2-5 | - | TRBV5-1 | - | TGCGCCAGCAGACCCAACTTAGGGGAGACCCAGTACTTC | CASRPNLGETQYF
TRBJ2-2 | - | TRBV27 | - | TGTGCCAGCAGCCCGACTCGGGCGGTCACCGGGGAGCTGTTTTTT | CASSPTRAVTGELFF
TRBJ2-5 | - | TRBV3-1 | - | TGTGCCAGCAGCCCAGGAGGGACAGACCAAGAGACCCAGTACTTC | CASSPGGTDQETQYF
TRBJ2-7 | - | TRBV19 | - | TGTGCCAGTAGTAGCCGGCCCGGGGGTGAGCAGTACTTC | CASSSRPGGEQYF
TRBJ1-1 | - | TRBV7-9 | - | TGTGCCAGCAGCTTAGTGGGGGCGTCAACTGAAGCTTTCTTT | CASSLVGASTEAFF
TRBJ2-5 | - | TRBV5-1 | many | TGCGCCAGCAGCTTGGGGATGGAGACCCAGTACTTC | CASSLGMETQYF
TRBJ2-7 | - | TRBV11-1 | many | TGTGCCAGCAGCTTAGGGGGCGTCCTCATTTCCTACGAGCAGTACTTC | CASSLGGVLISYEQYF
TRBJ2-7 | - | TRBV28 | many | TGTGCCAGCAGTTTATTTGTCGATCCCTACGAGCAGTACTTC | CASSLFVDPYEQYF
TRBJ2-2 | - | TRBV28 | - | TGTGCCAGCAGCCCTACTCAGGGGGAGGTCACCGGGGAGCTGTTTTTT | CASSPTQGEVTGELFF